The text below deals with one T cell receptor (beta chain). The data were taken from a study of T cell changes during pregnancy in multiple sclerosis. The table came from immunoSEQ multiplex PCR; TCRdb's copy has only in-frame clones and leaves some out. The sample contains under 90,000 clones, 94% of which appear only once. V lost 0 bases, J lost 3 bases, and 7 bases stayed unmatched. Germline V gene lookup returns CDR1 WSHSY and CDR2 SAAADI. The CDR3 sequence is 16 residues long. The genes are TRBV10-2 and TRBJ2-5; TRBD2 matches at 7 bases. Here the sequenced sample was peripheral blood, taken in the second trimester of pregnancy. This TCR came from a female donor in good health, enrolled as a control in a pregnancy study. CDR3 amino acids: CASSESTASGEETQYF. DNA for the CDR3: TGCGCCAGCAGTGAGTCAACGGCTAGCGGCGAAGAGACCCAGTACTTC.